This TCR beta chain was profiled in a study of CD8 T cells in Susac syndrome. CDR3 length: 16 residues. Germline V CDR1 and CDR2: MNHEY, SVGAGI. V was clipped by 2 bases and J by 7 bases; unmatched bases: 10. When the RNA was reverse transcribed, random hexamers were used with an input of about 0.5 to 1 ug. immunoSEQ multiplex PCR amplified TCR beta CDR3 across 54 Vbeta, 13 Jbeta. Each CDR3 protein is one row after TCRdb ran MiXCR on the immunoSEQ multiplex PCR reads. This repertoire shows tens of thousands of distinct CDR3 sequences, 91% found once; its top ten account for around 0.49%. TEMRA cells were FACS-enriched, and CD8+ and CD4+ T cells were isolated negatively.

Sequenced sample: CD8+ T cells from PBMCs. This receptor was taken from a human donor with multiple sclerosis. V is TRBV6-5 and J is TRBJ2-5, with 10 bases fitting TRBD1. The CDR3 loop is CASSYQDRGWMGTQYF. The CDR3 coding sequence is TGTGCCAGCAGTTACCAGGACAGGGGGTGGATGGGGACCCAGTACTTC.